This T cell receptor (beta chain) was captured in a study of cytomegalovirus exposure and HLA in healthy donors. Study-level background: A preliminary data release comprised approximately 85 million unique TCRs obtained from HLA-typed donors. Points from the study as a whole: When the data were analyzed later, several of the most significant clusters appeared to be linked to common viral pathogens.

PCR employed 60 Vbeta and 13 Jbeta primers. Repertoires were generated with immunoSEQ multiplex PCR, while TCRdb's copy carries only in-frame clones and drops some. The sample yields nearly 65,000 clones, approximately 71% seen once. A remark on this clone: The antigen remains undetermined.

Sequenced sample: PBMCs. The clonotype comes from a man aged 45-60 years in good health and CMV-seronegative.

CDR3 sequence (DNA): TGTGCCAGTAGTACGGGACTAAGAGAGACCCAGTACTTC. It codes for CASSTGLRETQYF. The chain has TRBV19 and TRBJ2-5; the match to TRBD2 covers 7 bases. Germline CDR1 and CDR2: LNHDA and SQIVND (reference sequence). V dropped 4 bases and J dropped 4; count of bases not matched to a gene: 3. This CDR3 spans 13 amino acids. Based on the CDR3 plus reference TRBV19 and TRBJ2-5, the full variable domain is DGGITQSPKYLFRKEGQNVTLSCEQNLNHDAMYWYRQDPGQGLRLIYYSQIVNDFQKGDIAEGYSVSREKKESFPLTVTSAQKNPTAFYLCASSTGLRETQYFGPGTRLLVL.